One TCR beta chain is described in this entry. The antigen is undetermined. Trimming removed 6 bases from V and 12 bases from J, with 14 bases in between. CDR1 is SNHLY, CDR2 FYNNEI, per germline. The length of the CDR3 is 12 residues. These data come from a study of T cell responses to AZD1222 COVID-19 vaccine. Points from the study as a whole: The breadth and depth of Spike-specific TCRs increased once two AZD1222 doses had been given. Most donors were white British, females outnumbered males, and clonal diversity was possibly underestimated. The repertoires were collected only after the peak T cell response. The study identified only five to seven AZD1222 recipients as seropositive at baseline.

TCRdb keeps only in-frame clones here, not all; method: immunoSEQ multiplex PCR. In the table there are around 130,000 clones, approximately 94% of which are singletons. This specimen was peripheral blood, taken on day 0 of AZD1222 vaccination. The rearrangement links TRBV2 to TRBJ1-4; D is perhaps TRBD1 (5 bases). This sequence was found in an adult in good health. The CDR3 DNA sequence: TGTGCCAGCAGCTTGGGGGGTTTGGAACTGTTTTTT. This gives the protein CASSLGGLELFF.